Sequencing of this TCR beta chain was carried out in a study of tumor-infiltrating lymphocytes in primary liver carcinoma. This CDR3 spans 16 amino acids. Germline assignment: CDR1 MGHRA and CDR2 YSYEKL. Trimming removed 0 bases from V and 3 bases from J, with 14 bases in between. Starting from approximately 0.45 ug of total RNA, TCR beta cDNA was produced with a primer in the constant region. Three-round nested multiplex PCR performed with slightly modified ARM-PCR produced the TCR beta libraries. TRBV1-TRBV30 forward primers paired with a C-beta reverse primer drove the first two PCR rounds, around 9 cycles each. TCRdb reprocessed the multiplex PCR reads with MiXCR, giving one entry per CDR3 protein. The data hold 75,000 or so distinct CDR3 sequences, with 60% to 80% observed a single time. Without any cell sorting, roughly 20-32 mg of bulk tissue yielded co-extracted RNA and DNA. Details on this clonotype: A much larger clone is a single base away; this may be a read error.

Sequencing was performed on liver tumor tissue from sampling region 4. Documented subset: tumor region T4, right-lateral pole. This clonotype was sampled from a man aged 35-49 years with primary liver carcinoma and hepatitis B virus infection. The J gene is TRBJ1-2, the V gene TRBV4-1; D unclear. CDR3 nucleotides: TGCGCCAGCAGCCAAGATCACCAGGAATCTTACTATGGCTACACCTTC. It is translated as CASSQDHQESYYGYTF.